Below are 20 T cell receptor beta chains sequenced from a single sample in a study of neoadjuvant anti-PD-1 for oral cavity cancer. As for time point: after neoadjuvant nivolumab, at surgical resection. The repertoire was sequenced with immunoSEQ multiplex PCR; TCRdb's copy has only in-frame clones and lacks some. The table records more than 6,500 clones, 70% of them present only once. Source: PBMCs, taken after nivolumab (anti-PD-1) treatment. These receptors came from a person aged 35-79 years with oral cavity squamous cell carcinoma.

The CDR3 is CASSLPGYGYTF. Written as DNA, the CDR3 is TGTGCCAGCAGCTTACCAGGCTATGGCTACACCTTC. V usage is TRBV7-2 and J usage is TRBJ1-2; D gene uncertain. The V gene's germline CDR1 is SGHTA and CDR2 FQGNSA. Trimming removed 2 bases at V and 4 bases at J, with 5 bases between. The CDR3 length is 12 residues.

The genes are TRBV20-1 and TRBJ1-1; D gene uncertain. Per the germline V gene, CDR1 is DFQATT and CDR2 is SNEGSKA (reference sequence). The CDR3 consists of 11 residues. V was trimmed by 0 bases and J by 5 bases, leaving 4 bases between them. Here the CDR3 DNA reads TGCAGTGCTAGAGATAGAACTGAAGCTTTCTTT. Protein product: CSARDRTEAFF.

This clone has only one observation. The CDR3 DNA reads as TGTGCCAGCAGCATGGGACTTCGATATGGCTACACCTTC. Amino acid sequence: CASSMGLRYGYTF. The J gene is TRBJ1-2, the V gene TRBV7-9, with D possibly being TRBD1 (5 bases). CDR1 SEHNR and CDR2 FQNEAQ come from the germline V gene (reference sequence). There are 13 residues in the CDR3. The germline V and J ends were trimmed by 5 bases and 5 bases, with 12 bases remaining between them.

This clone has just a few counts. The V and J genes are TRBV19 and TRBJ2-7, with a tentative D call TRBD2 (5 bases). The CDR3 is 14 residues long. V dropped 6 bases and J dropped 5 bases, with 17 bases sitting between them. Germline V gives CDR1 LNHDA, CDR2 SQIVND (reference sequence). CDR3 amino acids: CASRPGNARDEQYF. The CDR3 nucleotides read TGTGCCAGTAGACCGGGAAATGCGAGGGACGAGCAGTACTTC.

The rearrangement links TRBV30 to TRBJ2-3, with no clear D. The CDR3 runs 14 residues. CDR1 and CDR2 from the germline V gene are GTSNPN and SVGIG (reference sequence). The ends were cut back, 3 bases at V and 2 bases at J, with 12 bases in the middle. The chain's CDR3 is CAWSSIRLTDTQYF. CDR3 DNA: TGTGCCTGGAGCTCTATAAGGCTCACAGATACGCAGTATTTT.

The J gene is TRBJ2-7, the V gene TRBV11-3; no definite D call. Per the germline V gene, CDR1 is SGHNT and CDR2 is YENEEA. Trimming took off 1 base at V and 6 bases at J, with 13 bases between the two ends. The CDR3 sequence is 14 residues long. This CDR3 reads CASSLGQAHGEQYF. The CDR3 nucleotides read TGTGCCAGCAGCTTAGGGCAGGCGCATGGCGAGCAGTACTTC.

This clone turned up a few times. The gene calls are TRBV19 and TRBJ2-2; D gene uncertain. CDR3 length: 12 amino acids. V shed 3 bases and J shed 4 bases, with 3 bases lying between them. Per germline, CDR1 LNHDA and CDR2 SQIVND (reference sequence). The CDR3, as DNA: TGTGCCAGTAGTATTCTCACCGGGGAGCTGTTTTTT. This encodes CASSILTGELFF.

The chain uses TRBV10-3 and TRBJ1-6; possible D gene TRBD1, 5 bases. V was pared by 0 bases and J by 7 bases, with 10 bases between. This CDR3 is built from 15 residues. Germline V CDR1 and CDR2: ENHRY, SYGVKD. For the CDR3, the DNA is TGTGCCATCAGTGAGTCAGGGGATTGGAATTCACCCCTCCACTTT. It yields the protein CAISESGDWNSPLHF.

This clone was detected only a few times. The CDR3 nucleotides are TGTGCCAGCAGTGACTCGGACAACAATGAGCAGTTCTTC. Its protein product is CASSDSDNNEQFF. V and J are TRBV6-4 and TRBJ2-1; a possible D gene is TRBD1 (5 bases). V was trimmed by 0 bases and J by 5 bases, leaving 5 bases between them. There are 13 residues in the CDR3. The germline CDR1 and CDR2 sequences are MRHNA and SNTAGT.

The sample holds a few counts of this clone. The genes are TRBV2 and TRBJ1-2; D is uncertain. Germline CDR1 reads SNHLY; CDR2 reads FYNNEI. With 8 bases removed from V and 6 bases from J, the gap between germline ends came to 19 bases. This CDR3 is built from 14 residues. CDR3 region: CASRPPEPLDGYTF. The CDR3, as DNA: TGTGCCAGCCGTCCCCCCGAACCTCTAGATGGCTACACCTTC.

This chain joins TRBV5-1 and TRBJ2-7; D might be TRBD1 (6 bases). Trimming removed 2 bases at V and 4 bases at J, with 13 bases between. The length of the CDR3 is 14 residues. Germline-derived CDR1 and CDR2 are SGHRS and YFSETQ. CDR3: CASSLQGKGYEQYF. The CDR3 DNA reads as TGCGCCAGCAGCTTACAGGGTAAAGGGTACGAGCAGTACTTC.

The rearrangement links TRBV25-1 to TRBJ2-5; tentatively, D is TRBD1 or TRBD2 (5 bases each). Germline CDR1 is MGHDK and CDR2 is SYGVNS. V lost 7 bases and J lost 5, with 11 bases in between. The CDR3 covers 12 residues. The CDR3 DNA sequence: TGTGCCAGCAAGGGACCGCGGGAGACCCAGTACTTC. Amino acids: CASKGPRETQYF.

The rearrangement joins TRBV30 to TRBJ1-4, with TRBD1 matching over 8 bases. Germline loops: CDR1 GTSNPN, CDR2 SVGIG (reference sequence). The trim removed 2 bases at V and 8 bases at J, leaving 4 bases unmatched. The CDR3 consists of 13 residues. CDR3 bases: TGTGCCTGGAGTCGACAGGGGAACGAAAAACTGTTTTTT. Translated, it gives CAWSRQGNEKLFF.

V usage is TRBV6-5 and J usage is TRBJ1-2; no definite D call. CDR3 size: 13 residues. Germline values: CDR1 MNHEY, CDR2 SVGAGI. V dropped 7 bases and J dropped 0 bases, with 9 bases sitting between them. CDR3 sequence: CASKSGANYGYTF. The CDR3 DNA sequence: TGTGCCAGCAAGTCAGGAGCTAACTATGGCTACACCTTC.

This chain connects TRBV19 to TRBJ1-1, with D hard to call. The V end was cut by 0 bases, the J end by 0 bases, with 5 bases between. Germline CDR1 reads LNHDA; CDR2 reads SQIVND (reference sequence). CDR3 length equals 14 residues. The CDR3 nucleotides are TGTGCCAGTAGTATAGATCCGTTGAACACTGAAGCTTTCTTT. This codes for CASSIDPLNTEAFF.

The table lists this clone with a few counts. This chain links TRBV9 with TRBJ2-1; the D gene is possibly TRBD2 (6 bases). The CDR3 extends over 15 amino acids. The ends were cut back, 0 bases at V and 3 bases at J, with 10 bases in the middle. The germline CDR1 and CDR2 sequences are SGDLS and YYNGEE. The DNA for the CDR3 is TGTGCCAGCAGCGTAGGGGTAGCGGTCTACAATGAGCAGTTCTTC. It translates to CASSVGVAVYNEQFF. Full variable domain (rest looked up from reference TRBV9 and TRBJ2-1): DSGVTQTPKHLITATGQRVTLRCSPRSGDLSVYWYQQSLDQGLQFLIQYYNGEERAKGNILERFSAQQFPDLHSELNLSSLELGDSALYFCASSVGVAVYNEQFFGPGTRLTVL.

The chain carries TRBV9 and TRBJ2-7; TRBD2 aligns across 9 bases. Per germline, CDR1 SGDLS and CDR2 YYNGEE. V dropped 0 bases and J dropped 4; count of bases not matched to a gene: 11. The CDR3 is 17 amino acids. This chain's CDR3 is CASSVEAGGPFAYEQYF. The CDR3 region has the DNA TGTGCCAGCAGCGTAGAGGCGGGGGGGCCTTTTGCTTACGAGCAGTACTTC.

The gene calls are TRBV19 and TRBJ1-5, with TRBD1 identical over 11 bases. Unmatched junction bases numbered 6, after V lost 3 bases and J lost 2 bases. Germline V gene data show CDR1 as LNHDA and CDR2 as SQIVND (reference sequence). CDR3 length equals 17 residues. Here the CDR3 reads CASSIEGQGAGNQPQHF. CDR3 in DNA: TGTGCCAGTAGTATCGAAGGACAGGGGGCTGGCAATCAGCCCCAGCATTTT.

The V gene is TRBV11-2, the J gene TRBJ2-7, with 11 bases identical to TRBD1. The CDR3 is made up of 16 amino acids. Germline CDR1 and CDR2: SGHAT and FQNNGV. V lost 3 bases, J lost 5 bases, and 9 bases stayed unmatched. CDR3 region: CASSFRRGTGGHEQYF. DNA of the CDR3: TGTGCCAGCAGCTTTCGGAGGGGGACAGGGGGGCACGAGCAGTACTTC.

This chain links TRBV4-3 with TRBJ1-1; 9 bases line up with TRBD1. The V segment lost 3 bases and the J segment 5 bases; nucleotides outside the gene matches: 10. The CDR3 has 16 amino acids. Germline CDR1 LGHNA, CDR2 YSLEER. CDR3 bases: TGCGCCAGCAGCCACGTAACCGGGACAGGGAATACTGAAGCTTTCTTT. Translation gives CASSHVTGTGNTEAFF.